Below are 20 T cell receptor beta chains sequenced from a single sample in a study of neurological immune-mediated disorders. TCRdb fed the 5' RACE reads into MiXCR, producing one record per CDR3 protein. The table lists around 40,000 distinct CDR3 sequences, 9.5% to 15% of them singletons. Sequencing was done on a sample of PBMCs. The receptor set was obtained from a female donor in good health.

This clonotype was recorded many times. The chain has TRBV20-1 and TRBJ1-5, with 7 bases identical to TRBD1. The germline CDR1 and CDR2 sequences are DFQATT and SNEGSKA (reference sequence). This CDR3 has 14 amino acids. V lost 6 bases, J lost 6 bases, and 11 bases stayed unmatched. The CDR3 loop is CSAQARGKGQPQHF. Written as DNA, the CDR3 is TGCAGTGCACAGGCCAGGGGGAAGGGTCAGCCCCAGCATTTT.

The J gene is TRBJ2-4, the V gene TRBV20-1, with 8 nucleotides matching TRBD1. The length of the CDR3 is 15 residues. J was trimmed by 0 bases and V by 5 bases; bases with no gene match: 6. In germline, CDR1 is DFQATT, CDR2 SNEGSKA (reference sequence). Here the CDR3 reads CSAVGTGTAKNIQYF. CDR3 DNA: TGCAGTGCTGTCGGGACAGGAACAGCCAAAAACATTCAGTACTTC.

This clonotype was seen many times. The V call is TRBV20-1, the J call TRBJ2-5; tentative D call: TRBD2 (6 bases). Germline-derived CDR1 and CDR2 are DFQATT and SNEGSKA (reference sequence). The CDR3 is 15 residues long. The germline V and J ends were trimmed by 2 bases and 2 bases, with 15 bases remaining between them. The chain's CDR3 is CSARSALARQETQYF. The CDR3 coding sequence is TGCAGTGCTAGATCGGCCCTAGCGAGACAAGAGACCCAGTACTTC.

This clonotype was recorded at least ten times. The rearrangement uses TRBV12-3 or TRBV12-4 and TRBJ2-2; 7 bases are shared with TRBD1. Trimming at V came to 6 bases and at J to 0 bases, leaving 4 bases not matched to a gene. This CDR3 comprises 15 residues. In DNA form, the CDR3 reads TGTGCCAGCAGATTCGGGACAGCGAACACCGGGGAGCTGTTTTTT. The encoded protein is CASRFGTANTGELFF.

This clonotype has a count of ten or more. V usage is TRBV2 and J usage is TRBJ2-1; D possibly corresponds to TRBD2 (6 bases). The germline V and J ends were trimmed by 2 bases and 0 bases, with 11 bases remaining between them. The CDR3 is 16 residues long. The germline gives CDR1 SNHLY, CDR2 FYNNEI. The chain's CDR3 is CASSERVGGSYNEQFF. CDR3 nucleotide sequence: TGTGCCAGCAGTGAAAGGGTGGGAGGCTCCTACAATGAGCAGTTCTTC.

In this sample, this clonotype turned up many times. The CDR3 loop is CAISESGQKKNEQFF. Here the CDR3 DNA reads TGTGCCATCAGTGAGTCAGGGCAGAAAAAGAATGAGCAGTTCTTC. The gene calls are TRBV10-3 and TRBJ2-1, with D hard to call. CDR3 size: 15 residues. V lost 0 bases and J 7 bases, leaving 13 bases between the germline ends. Germline loops: CDR1 ENHRY, CDR2 SYGVKD.

This clonotype was seen many times. This chain joins TRBV12-3 or TRBV12-4 and TRBJ1-2; D is unclear. The CDR3 has 12 amino acids. V was clipped by 5 bases and J by 8 bases, with 12 bases between them. CDR3 nucleotide sequence: TGTGCCAGCAGTACACAAATGTGGGGCTACACCTTC. This codes for CASSTQMWGYTF.

This clonotype has a count of ten or more. CDR3 sequence (DNA): TGTGCCATCTCCGGGACAGGGGAAGAGACCCAGTACTTC. It codes for CAISGTGEETQYF. The chain couples TRBV10-3 to TRBJ2-5, with 10 bases that match TRBD1. The junction had 3 bases not matched to a gene; V was cut back by 8 bases and J by 3 bases. The CDR3 sequence is 13 residues long. Looked up from germline, CDR1 is ENHRY and CDR2 is SYGVKD.

This clonotype was counted ten times or more. V is TRBV5-1 and J is TRBJ2-1, with D perhaps matching TRBD1 (5 bases). CDR1 is SGHRS and CDR2 is YFSETQ in the germline V gene. Trimming removed 0 bases at V and 2 bases at J, with 9 bases between. CDR3 length equals 15 residues. CDR3 sequence (DNA): TGCGCCAGCAGCTTGGAACAGGCCCCCTACAATGAGCAGTTCTTC. It yields the protein CASSLEQAPYNEQFF. The entire variable domain, with the rest obtained from reference TRBV5-1 and TRBJ2-1, is as follows: KAGVTQTPRYLIKTRGQQVTLSCSPISGHRSVSWYQQTPGQGLQFLFEYFSETQRNKGNFPGRFSGRQFSNSRSEMNVSTLELGDSALYLCASSLEQAPYNEQFFGPGTRLTVL.

The sample holds many counts of this clonotype. This rearrangement joins TRBV5-6 to TRBJ2-3; 7 bases are shared with TRBD2. Germline CDR1 is SGHDT and CDR2 is YYEEEE. This CDR3 is built from 16 residues. Trimming took 1 base from V and 4 from J; bases not matched to a gene: 9. The DNA of the CDR3 is TGTGCCAGCAGCTTGTTTCTGCGGGAGTCCCCAGATACGCAGTATTTT. Its protein product is CASSLFLRESPDTQYF.

This clonotype occurred many times. The V call is TRBV6-1, the J call TRBJ2-7; D may be TRBD1 (5 bases). The CDR3 covers 13 residues. The V gene's germline CDR1 is MNHNS and CDR2 SASEGT. Trimming stripped 6 bases from V and 2 bases from J, with 11 bases between. CDR3 DNA: TGTGCCAGCAGCGCGACAGCCACCTACGAGCAGTACTTC. It encodes CASSATATYEQYF.

This clonotype was seen at least ten times. The rearrangement uses TRBV12-3 or TRBV12-4 and TRBJ2-3; D is unclear. This CDR3 region has 15 residues. The V end lost 2 bases, the J end lost 5 bases, and 14 bases lay between the germline ends. CDR3 protein: CASSLRPQREDTQYF. The CDR3 DNA is TGTGCCAGCAGTTTACGGCCACAAAGGGAAGATACGCAGTATTTT.

This clonotype was picked up many times. This chain links TRBV11-1 with TRBJ2-5; possibly TRBD1 or TRBD2 for D (5 bases each). The germline gives CDR1 SGHAT, CDR2 FQDESV (reference sequence). This CDR3 is 14 amino acids long. V lost 5 bases, J lost 1 base, and 11 bases lay in between. The CDR3 DNA reads as TGTGCCAGCAGCCGCGACGGGGCCCAAGAGACCCAGTACTTC. Protein product: CASSRDGAQETQYF.

This clonotype has at least ten counts. The rearrangement links TRBV20-1 to TRBJ2-3; D possibly uses TRBD1 or TRBD2 (6 bases each). CDR1 and CDR2 (germline): DFQATT, SNEGSKA (reference sequence). The CDR3 length is 13 residues. Trimming stripped 3 bases from V and 4 bases from J, with 11 bases between. The CDR3 reads CSASLGGPDTQYF. The DNA for the CDR3 is TGCAGTGCTAGTCTAGGGGGGCCAGATACGCAGTATTTT.

This clonotype appeared many times. This sequence joins TRBV20-1 and TRBJ2-1, with D perhaps TRBD1 or TRBD2 (6 bases each). This CDR3 is 15 amino acids long. The V and J ends lost 6 bases and 4 bases respectively, with 19 bases between them. CDR1 and CDR2 from the germline V gene are DFQATT and SNEGSKA (reference sequence). CDR3 nucleotide sequence: TGCAGTGCCAGGTTGGGGGCCGGGGGTTACAATGAGCAGTTCTTC. Its translation: CSARLGAGGYNEQFF.

This clonotype was counted ten times or more. The J gene is TRBJ2-1, the V gene TRBV12-3 or TRBV12-4; unclear D gene. The CDR3 has 11 amino acids. Trimming left V 6 bases short and J 8 bases short, with 8 bases between. The CDR3 nucleotides read TGTGCCAGCAGCTCGTTCGATGAGCAGTTCTTC. It specifies CASSSFDEQFF.

This clonotype was counted at least ten times. The genes are TRBV20-1 and TRBJ2-7; D unresolved. Trimming cost V 3 bases and J 4 bases, with 13 bases left between them. CDR1 is DFQATT and CDR2 is SNEGSKA in the germline V gene (reference sequence). This CDR3 contains 13 residues. CDR3 loop: CSASRRDGYEQYF. CDR3 DNA: TGCAGTGCTAGCCGCCGAGATGGGTACGAGCAGTACTTC.

This clonotype has ten or more counts. The chain carries TRBV5-1 and TRBJ1-4; TRBD1 matches 7 bases. The V and J ends lost 0 bases and 7 bases, in that order; junction bases with no gene match: 12. This CDR3 has 17 residues. Germline V CDR1 and CDR2: SGHRS, YFSETQ. The CDR3 loop reads CASSLDGGGDRAEKLFF. The CDR3 region has the DNA TGCGCCAGCAGCTTGGATGGAGGGGGCGACAGGGCTGAAAAACTGTTTTTT.

This clonotype was found a few times. The CDR3 DNA reads TGTGCCAGCTCTCCGCGACTAGCGGGAGAGAACACCGGGGAGCTGTTTTTT. This translates into CASSPRLAGENTGELFF. The chain carries TRBV18 and TRBJ2-2; 12 bases map to TRBD2. This CDR3 has 17 amino acids. With 6 bases clipped from V and 1 base from J, the junction kept 6 bases outside the gene matches. Germline CDR1 and CDR2: KGHSH and LQKENI.

This clonotype was detected ten times or more. The chain combines TRBV20-1 with TRBJ2-1; D unclear. CDR1 DFQATT and CDR2 SNEGSKA come from the germline V gene (reference sequence). Trimming left V 1 base short and J 8 bases short, with 9 bases between. The CDR3 runs 12 residues. CDR3 in amino acids: CSARGLGDEQFF. CDR3 in DNA: TGCAGTGCTAGAGGGCTCGGAGATGAGCAGTTCTTC.